The rows below give T cell receptor beta chains drawn from one sample of a study of early T cells in non-severe SARS-CoV-2 infection. From the 5' RACE reads, TCRdb called clonotypes with MiXCR, one entry per CDR3 protein. The table lists 40,000 to 45,000 distinct CDR3 sequences, 4.7% of them singletons. The sequenced sample was whole blood. The receptors here all came from an adult who was a healthcare worker with PCR-confirmed SARS-CoV-2 infection or an uninfected control (not recorded which). CDR3s include the opening cysteine and the closing phenylalanine or tryptophan. D genes are given only for firm matches. Clone sizes are given selectively: once, few, many, or a class where the clone is expanded.

CDR3 DNA: TGTGCCAGCAGGAGAGCCGGGACAGGGCGATTTGATATGGATACGCAGTATTTT
CDR3 protein: CASRRAGTGRFDMDTQYF
V gene: TRBV25-1
J gene: TRBJ2-3
clone size: .
D gene: TRBD1

CDR3 DNA: TGTGCCAGCAGCTTGCAGGGTCTCTATGGCTACACCTTC
CDR3 protein: CASSLQGLYGYTF
V gene: TRBV5-8
J gene: TRBJ1-2
clone size: few
D gene: .

CDR3 DNA: TGTGCCAGCAGTATGGGATATGAGCAGTTCTTC
CDR3 protein: CASSMGYEQFF
V gene: TRBV12-3/TRBV12-4
J gene: TRBJ2-1
clone size: .
D gene: .

CDR3 DNA: TGTGCCAGCAGCCTAGGACAGGGACTGTACAATGAGCAGTTCTTC
CDR3 protein: CASSLGQGLYNEQFF
V gene: TRBV7-8
J gene: TRBJ2-1
clone size: many
D gene: TRBD1

CDR3 DNA: TGCGCCAGCAGCCAAGATTTCGGACAGGGGGCGAACATTCAGTACTTC
CDR3 protein: CASSQDFGQGANIQYF
V gene: TRBV4-3
J gene: TRBJ2-4
clone size: many
D gene: TRBD1

CDR3 DNA: TGCGCCAGCAGCCAGGAGACGGGAGATCGCAATGAGCAGTTCTTC
CDR3 protein: CASSQETGDRNEQFF
V gene: TRBV4-1
J gene: TRBJ2-1
clone size: .
D gene: .

CDR3 DNA: TGCAGTGCTAGAGACCCCGACAGGGGCGACTACGAGCAGTACTTC
CDR3 protein: CSARDPDRGDYEQYF
V gene: TRBV20-1
J gene: TRBJ2-7
clone size: many
D gene: TRBD1

CDR3 DNA: TGCAGTGCTAGCGCGGGGGTAGGCGAAAAACTGTTTTTT
CDR3 protein: CSASAGVGEKLFF
V gene: TRBV20-1
J gene: TRBJ1-4
clone size: many
D gene: .

CDR3 DNA: TGTGCCAGCAGAATCACCGAGAGGGGTGGCTACACCTTC
CDR3 protein: CASRITERGGYTF
V gene: TRBV12-3/TRBV12-4
J gene: TRBJ1-2
clone size: many
D gene: .

CDR3 DNA: TGTGCCAGCAGCCCCGGACTAGCGGGAGGGGAGCAGTGCTTC
CDR3 protein: CASSPGLAGGEQCF
V gene: TRBV7-6
J gene: TRBJ2-7
clone size: many
D gene: TRBD2

CDR3 DNA: TGCAGCGTTGGTAAGGGGCTCGCTGAAGCTTTCTTT
CDR3 protein: CSVGKGLAEAFF
V gene: TRBV29-1
J gene: TRBJ1-1
clone size: many
D gene: .

CDR3 DNA: TGTGCCAGCAGCTTAGTCCGGGGGGACATTCAGTACTTC
CDR3 protein: CASSLVRGDIQYF
V gene: TRBV7-2
J gene: TRBJ2-4
clone size: few
D gene: TRBD2

CDR3 DNA: TGTGCCAGCAGTGTGACAGGGGGCGAGCAGTTCTTC
CDR3 protein: CASSVTGGEQFF
V gene: TRBV6-4
J gene: TRBJ2-1
clone size: few
D gene: TRBD1

CDR3 DNA: TGCAGCGTTGTACAGGGGGCAGACACCGGGGAGCTGTTTTTT
CDR3 protein: CSVVQGADTGELFF
V gene: TRBV29-1
J gene: TRBJ2-2
clone size: .
D gene: TRBD1

CDR3 DNA: TGTGCCAGATCCTCTGGGGCCAACGTCCTGACTTTC
CDR3 protein: CARSSGANVLTF
V gene: TRBV2
J gene: TRBJ2-6
clone size: few
D gene: .

CDR3 DNA: TGTGCCAGCAGCTTGTTGACAGGTCTCGACGAGCAGTACTTC
CDR3 protein: CASSLLTGLDEQYF
V gene: TRBV7-2
J gene: TRBJ2-7
clone size: many
D gene: .

CDR3 DNA: TGTGCCAGCAGCAAAATGACGGACAATTTCACAGATACGCAGTATTTT
CDR3 protein: CASSKMTDNFTDTQYF
V gene: TRBV21-1
J gene: TRBJ2-3
clone size: many
D gene: .

CDR3 DNA: TGCAGTGTCCACGGGACTAGCGGATACGAGCAGTACTTC
CDR3 protein: CSVHGTSGYEQYF
V gene: TRBV20-1
J gene: TRBJ2-7
clone size: many
D gene: TRBD2

CDR3 DNA: TGTGCCAGCAGTTTACCGAATTCACCCCTCCACTTT
CDR3 protein: CASSLPNSPLHF
V gene: TRBV12-3/TRBV12-4
J gene: TRBJ1-6
clone size: many
D gene: .

CDR3 DNA: TGTGCCAGCAGTTTACCCCTGATGAGGTACGAGCAGTACTTC
CDR3 protein: CASSLPLMRYEQYF
V gene: TRBV12-3/TRBV12-4
J gene: TRBJ2-7
clone size: many
D gene: .

CDR3 DNA: TGCGCCAGCAGCCAACCGGCGGGGAACACCATATATTTT
CDR3 protein: CASSQPAGNTIYF
V gene: TRBV4-3
J gene: TRBJ1-3
clone size: few
D gene: .

CDR3 DNA: TGCGCCAGCAGCCAGCCCGGGTCCTCCGGTACGCAGTATTTT
CDR3 protein: CASSQPGSSGTQYF
V gene: TRBV4-1
J gene: TRBJ2-3
clone size: many
D gene: .

CDR3 DNA: TGCAGCGCCCGCCAAACAGGTAACACTGAAGCTTTCTTT
CDR3 protein: CSARQTGNTEAFF
V gene: TRBV29-1
J gene: TRBJ1-1
clone size: .
D gene: .

CDR3 DNA: TGCAGTGCTAGAGAGGTCGGGACAGGGGGGGACACTGAAGCTTTCTTT
CDR3 protein: CSAREVGTGGDTEAFF
V gene: TRBV20-1
J gene: TRBJ1-1
clone size: many
D gene: TRBD1

CDR3 DNA: TGTGCCGGCAGCGCAGGACAGGGAGGCACAGATACGCAGTATTTT
CDR3 protein: CAGSAGQGGTDTQYF
V gene: TRBV7-2
J gene: TRBJ2-3
clone size: .
D gene: TRBD1

CDR3 DNA: TGTGCCATCAGTGAGTTGGGACTCAACTATGGCTACACCTTC
CDR3 protein: CAISELGLNYGYTF
V gene: TRBV10-3
J gene: TRBJ1-2
clone size: .
D gene: .

CDR3 DNA: TGTGCCAGCAGCCCGCCGGGACAGGGGGCATCCAGCTCCTACAATGAGCAGTTCTTC
CDR3 protein: CASSPPGQGASSSYNEQFF
V gene: TRBV11-2
J gene: TRBJ2-1
clone size: many
D gene: TRBD1

CDR3 DNA: TGTGCCAGCAGTTACACCGGCTGGGGCTCTCCCGGGGAGCTGTTTTTT
CDR3 protein: CASSYTGWGSPGELFF
V gene: TRBV6-2/TRBV6-3
J gene: TRBJ2-2
clone size: many
D gene: .

CDR3 DNA: TGTGCCAGCAGCTTGGAGACAGGGTTTCAAGAGACCCAGTACTTC
CDR3 protein: CASSLETGFQETQYF
V gene: TRBV5-4
J gene: TRBJ2-5
clone size: many
D gene: TRBD1

CDR3 DNA: TGCGCCAGCAGCCTAGGGGGAAGGGGAAGAAGCAACTATGGCTACACCTTC
CDR3 protein: CASSLGGRGRSNYGYTF
V gene: TRBV5-1
J gene: TRBJ1-2
clone size: many
D gene: .

CDR3 DNA: TGCAGCGTTGGTCTGTCGGGAGCGGATACGCAGTATTTT
CDR3 protein: CSVGLSGADTQYF
V gene: TRBV29-1
J gene: TRBJ2-3
clone size: many
D gene: .

CDR3 DNA: TGTGCCAGCATAGCGGGAGGCCCGTTGGAGCAGTACTTC
CDR3 protein: CASIAGGPLEQYF
V gene: TRBV12-3/TRBV12-4
J gene: TRBJ2-7
clone size: many
D gene: TRBD2

CDR3 DNA: TGTGCCAGCCTCGGGGCTGGCAATTCACCCCTCCACTTT
CDR3 protein: CASLGAGNSPLHF
V gene: TRBV6-6
J gene: TRBJ1-6
clone size: many
D gene: .

CDR3 DNA: TGTGCCAGTAGTAAGGAGATCGTTCAGTACTTC
CDR3 protein: CASSKEIVQYF
V gene: TRBV19
J gene: TRBJ2-4
clone size: .
D gene: .

CDR3 DNA: TGTGCCAGCAGCTTAGGACGCGGAGATTCACCCCTCCACTTT
CDR3 protein: CASSLGRGDSPLHF
V gene: TRBV7-2
J gene: TRBJ1-6
clone size: many
D gene: .

CDR3 DNA: TGTGCCAGCAGAGAAGGGTCCAACTATGGCTACACCTTC
CDR3 protein: CASREGSNYGYTF
V gene: TRBV9
J gene: TRBJ1-2
clone size: many
D gene: .

CDR3 DNA: TGTGCCAGCAGCCCCGGACTAGCCGGGGAGCTGTTTTTT
CDR3 protein: CASSPGLAGELFF
V gene: TRBV11-3
J gene: TRBJ2-2
clone size: many
D gene: TRBD2

CDR3 DNA: TGTGCCAACAGCTTACGACAGGGTGGGACTGAAGCTTTCTTT
CDR3 protein: CANSLRQGGTEAFF
V gene: TRBV7-2
J gene: TRBJ1-1
clone size: few
D gene: TRBD1

CDR3 DNA: TGCAGCGCCGCGCTAGCGGGGAGCTACAATGAGCAGTTCTTC
CDR3 protein: CSAALAGSYNEQFF
V gene: TRBV29-1
J gene: TRBJ2-1
clone size: many
D gene: TRBD2

CDR3 DNA: TGTGCCTGGAGCTCTTCTGCCGACTATGGCTACACCTTC
CDR3 protein: CAWSSSADYGYTF
V gene: TRBV30
J gene: TRBJ1-2
clone size: .
D gene: .

CDR3 DNA: TGTGCCAGTAGAGGGGCCGGGGAGCTGTTTTTT
CDR3 protein: CASRGAGELFF
V gene: TRBV19
J gene: TRBJ2-2
clone size: few
D gene: .

CDR3 DNA: TGCGCCAGCAGCTTGGTCGATATGAACACTGAAGCTTTCTTT
CDR3 protein: CASSLVDMNTEAFF
V gene: TRBV5-1
J gene: TRBJ1-1
clone size: many
D gene: .

CDR3 DNA: TGCAGCGTTGGGACGACTAGCGAGAGCACAGATACGCAGTATTTT
CDR3 protein: CSVGTTSESTDTQYF
V gene: TRBV29-1
J gene: TRBJ2-3
clone size: .
D gene: TRBD2

CDR3 DNA: TGTGCCAGCACTCCGGGACAGATCGGCACCGGGGAGCTGTTTTTT
CDR3 protein: CASTPGQIGTGELFF
V gene: TRBV2
J gene: TRBJ2-2
clone size: many
D gene: TRBD1

CDR3 DNA: TGTGCCAGCAGCTTAGAGTCTATGGGCCCCTACGAGCAGTACTTC
CDR3 protein: CASSLESMGPYEQYF
V gene: TRBV11-2
J gene: TRBJ2-7
clone size: few
D gene: .

CDR3 DNA: TGTGCCAGCAGCCAGCGGGGGGGTGAGACCAAAAACATTCAGTACTTC
CDR3 protein: CASSQRGGETKNIQYF
V gene: TRBV3-1
J gene: TRBJ2-4
clone size: .
D gene: TRBD2

CDR3 DNA: TGCACCAGCAGCTTGAGTACAGCCCCTCTTGTCTACACCTTC
CDR3 protein: CTSSLSTAPLVYTF
V gene: TRBV5-1
J gene: TRBJ1-2
clone size: .
D gene: .

CDR3 DNA: TGTGCCAGCAGCTTAGACAGGCAAGAGACCCAGTACTTC
CDR3 protein: CASSLDRQETQYF
V gene: TRBV11-3
J gene: TRBJ2-5
clone size: many
D gene: .

CDR3 DNA: TGTGCCAGCAGCCCCGTGGAGCGGGGGAGCTACGAGCAGTACTTC
CDR3 protein: CASSPVERGSYEQYF
V gene: TRBV6-6
J gene: TRBJ2-7
clone size: medium-sized
D gene: TRBD2